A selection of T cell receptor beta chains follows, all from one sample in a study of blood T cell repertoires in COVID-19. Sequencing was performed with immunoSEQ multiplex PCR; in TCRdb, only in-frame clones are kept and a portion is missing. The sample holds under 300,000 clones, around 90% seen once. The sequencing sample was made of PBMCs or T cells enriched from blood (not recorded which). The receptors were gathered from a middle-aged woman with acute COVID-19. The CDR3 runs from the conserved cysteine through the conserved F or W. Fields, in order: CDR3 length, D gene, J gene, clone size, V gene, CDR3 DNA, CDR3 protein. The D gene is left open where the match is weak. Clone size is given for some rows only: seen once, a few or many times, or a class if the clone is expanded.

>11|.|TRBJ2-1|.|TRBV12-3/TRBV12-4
TGTGCCAGCAGTTTCCGGGACAAGCAGTTCTTC
CASSFRDKQFF
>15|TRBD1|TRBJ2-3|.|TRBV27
TGTGCCAGCAGCCCCGGGACAGGGGGCTCAGATACGCAGTATTTT
CASSPGTGGSDTQYF
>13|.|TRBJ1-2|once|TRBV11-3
TGTGCCAGCAGCTTAGACTACTCCTATGGCTACACCTTC
CASSLDYSYGYTF
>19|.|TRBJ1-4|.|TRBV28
TGTGCCAGCAGTTTCACGTCGGGACATAGCTTAGATTTTAATGAAAAACTGTTTTTT
CASSFTSGHSLDFNEKLFF
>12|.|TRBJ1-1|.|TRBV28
TGTGCCAGCAGTACGGGGAGAACTGAAGCTTTCTTT
CASSTGRTEAFF
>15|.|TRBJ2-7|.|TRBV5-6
TGTGCCAGCAGCTTAAAGGGGAATTGGGGCTACGAGCAGTACTTC
CASSLKGNWGYEQYF
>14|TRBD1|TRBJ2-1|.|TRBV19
TGTGCCAGTTTCGACAGGGGTGGAAACAATGAGCAGTTCTTC
CASFDRGGNNEQFF
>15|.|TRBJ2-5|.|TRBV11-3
TGTGCCAGCAGCTTAGATCGGGGGTCACAAGAGACCCAGTACTTC
CASSLDRGSQETQYF
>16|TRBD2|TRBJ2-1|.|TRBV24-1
TGTGCCACCAGGGAATCCGGGACTAGCGGGATCAATGAGCAGTTCTTC
CATRESGTSGINEQFF
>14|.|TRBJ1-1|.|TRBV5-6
TGTGCCAGCAGCTTGGGGCAGGGTAGTTCTGAAGCTTTCTTT
CASSLGQGSSEAFF
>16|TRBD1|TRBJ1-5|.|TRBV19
TGTGCCAGTCATGAAGGGACAGGGGTAAGCAATCAGCCCCAGCATTTT
CASHEGTGVSNQPQHF
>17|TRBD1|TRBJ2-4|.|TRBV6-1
TGTGCCAGCAGTGAGTTCTATACAGGGGGCCTCTATACCATTCAGTACTTC
CASSEFYTGGLYTIQYF
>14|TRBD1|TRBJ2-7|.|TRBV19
TGTGCCAGTAGCTGGACAGGGGGCAGCTACGAGCAGTACTTC
CASSWTGGSYEQYF
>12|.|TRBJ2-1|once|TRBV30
TGTGCCTGGGCCCGGGAGAAGGGTGAGCAGTTCTTC
CAWAREKGEQFF
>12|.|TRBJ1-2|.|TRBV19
TGTGCCAGTAGTCGGGATTACGGTGGCTACACCTTC
CASSRDYGGYTF
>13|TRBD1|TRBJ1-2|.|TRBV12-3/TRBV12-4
TGTGCCAGCAGCAAAACACAGGGGGGAGGCTACACCTTC
CASSKTQGGGYTF
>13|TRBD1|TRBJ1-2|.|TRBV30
TGTGCCTGGAGTGGGGACAGATTCTATGGCTACACCTTC
CAWSGDRFYGYTF
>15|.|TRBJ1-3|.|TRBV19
TGTGCCAGTAGTATCCCGAGGGGGTCTGGAAACACCATATATTTT
CASSIPRGSGNTIYF
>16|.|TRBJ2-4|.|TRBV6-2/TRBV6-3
TGTGCCAGCAGTTACGATCGCAGGGACATCAAAAACATTCAGTACTTC
CASSYDRRDIKNIQYF
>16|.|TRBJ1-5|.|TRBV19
TGTGCCAGTAGTATAGGGAAGGGGGGGAGCAATCAGCCCCAGCATTTT
CASSIGKGGSNQPQHF
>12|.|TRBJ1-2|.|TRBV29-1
TGCAGCGTTTTGGTCTCGGACTATGGCTACACCTTC
CSVLVSDYGYTF
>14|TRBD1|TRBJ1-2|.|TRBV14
TGTGCCAGCAGTCCCATGACAGGGGGCTCTGGCTACACCTTC
CASSPMTGGSGYTF
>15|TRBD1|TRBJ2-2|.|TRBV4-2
TGTGCCAGCAGCCAGGCTGACAGGGACACCGGGGAGCTGTTTTTT
CASSQADRDTGELFF
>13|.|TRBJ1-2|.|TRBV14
TGTGCCAGCAGCCAAGGGGGCCGATATGGCTACACCTTC
CASSQGGRYGYTF
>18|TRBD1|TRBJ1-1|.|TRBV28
TGTGCCAGCAGTTTGGACAGGGAGGGGGGGACCATGAACACTGAAGCTTTCTTT
CASSLDREGGTMNTEAFF
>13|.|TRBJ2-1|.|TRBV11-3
TGTGCCAGCAGCTTAGGTCTCTACAATGAGCAGTTCTTC
CASSLGLYNEQFF
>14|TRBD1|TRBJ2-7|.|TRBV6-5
TGTGCCACCTCCGGGACAGGGATGTTCTACGAGCAGTACTTC
CATSGTGMFYEQYF
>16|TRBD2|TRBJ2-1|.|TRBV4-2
TGTGCCAGCAGCCCCCGGGGGGGGAGCTCCTACAATGAGCAGTTCTTC
CASSPRGGSSYNEQFF
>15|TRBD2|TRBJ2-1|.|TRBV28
TGTGCCAGCAGTGCGCTAGCGGAAGCCGACAATGAGCAGTTCTTC
CASSALAEADNEQFF
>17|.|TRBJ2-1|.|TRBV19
TGTGCCAGTAGTATAGCGTCTATAGCCGCCCTCCCCAATGAGCAGTTCTTC
CASSIASIAALPNEQFF
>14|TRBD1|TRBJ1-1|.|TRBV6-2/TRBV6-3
TGTGCCAGCAGTAGGGGACAGATCTTCGCTGAAGCTTTCTTT
CASSRGQIFAEAFF
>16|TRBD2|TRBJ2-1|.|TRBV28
TGTGCCAGCAGCTATAGCGGGGTAAGCTCCTACAATGAGCAGTTCTTC
CASSYSGVSSYNEQFF
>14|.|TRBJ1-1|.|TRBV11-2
TGTGCCAGCAGCTTAGTCGGGGGGCGTACTGAAGCTTTCTTT
CASSLVGGRTEAFF
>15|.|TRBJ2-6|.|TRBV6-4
TGTGCCAGCAGTGACGACGGGGCTGGGGCCAACGTCCTGACTTTC
CASSDDGAGANVLTF
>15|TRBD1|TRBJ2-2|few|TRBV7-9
TGTGCCAGCAGCTCAGGAGACAGGGACACCGGGGAGCTGTTTTTT
CASSSGDRDTGELFF
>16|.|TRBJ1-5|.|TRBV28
TGTGCCAGCAGTGGTGGGGGTGGGCAGGGGCATCAGCCCCAGCATTTT
CASSGGGGQGHQPQHF
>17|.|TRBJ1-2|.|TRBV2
TGTGCCATCTTAGGCCAAGCCAGACAGGAAACTAACTATGGCTACACCTTC
CAILGQARQETNYGYTF
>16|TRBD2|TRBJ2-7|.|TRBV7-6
TGTGCCAGCAGCCCCGAAACGGGAGGCCATAATTACGAGCAGTACTTC
CASSPETGGHNYEQYF
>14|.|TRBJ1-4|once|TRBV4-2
TGTGCCAGCAGCCAATCGACAGCCAATGAAAAACTGTTTTTT
CASSQSTANEKLFF
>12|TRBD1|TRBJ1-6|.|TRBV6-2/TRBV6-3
TGTGCCAGCAGTCGGGACAGATCACCCCTCCACTTT
CASSRDRSPLHF
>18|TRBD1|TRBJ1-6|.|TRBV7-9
TGTGCCAGCAGCCCGGGACAGGGGGCCATTCTCGATAATTCACCCCTCCACTTT
CASSPGQGAILDNSPLHF
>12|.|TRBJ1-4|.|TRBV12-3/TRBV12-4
TGTGCCAGCAGCACCCAGGCGGGAAAACTGTTTTTT
CASSTQAGKLFF
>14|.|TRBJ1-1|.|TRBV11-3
TGTGCCAGCAGCTTAGGAGGAGGGGAGGTAGAAGCTTTCTTT
CASSLGGGEVEAFF
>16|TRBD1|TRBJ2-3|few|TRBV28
TGTGCCAGCAAGGCCGGGACAGGGGGCGTCAGAGATACGCAGTATTTT
CASKAGTGGVRDTQYF
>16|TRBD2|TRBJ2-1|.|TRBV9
TGTGCCAGCAGCGTAGAGACTAGCGGGCGCTACAATGAGCAGTTCTTC
CASSVETSGRYNEQFF
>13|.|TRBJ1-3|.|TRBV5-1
TGCGCCAGCAGCGGGAGCTCTGGAAACACCATATATTTT
CASSGSSGNTIYF
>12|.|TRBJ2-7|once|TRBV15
TGTGCCACCAGCAGAGGATACAACGAGCAGTACTTC
CATSRGYNEQYF
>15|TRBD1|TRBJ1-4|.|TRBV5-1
TGCGCCAGCAGCTTGGAGACAGGGGCTAATGAAAAACTGTTTTTT
CASSLETGANEKLFF
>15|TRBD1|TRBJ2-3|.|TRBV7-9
TGTGCCAGCAGCCAGACAGGGGGCGCGTATTTCCCGCAGTATTTT
CASSQTGGAYFPQYF
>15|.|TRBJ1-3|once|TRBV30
TGTGCCGCCCCCGGCGACGGGAAGGGAGGAAACACCATATATTTT
CAAPGDGKGGNTIYF
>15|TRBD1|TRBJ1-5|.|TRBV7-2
TGTGCCAGCAGCTTAGCATGGGACAGAAATCAGCCCCAGCATTTT
CASSLAWDRNQPQHF
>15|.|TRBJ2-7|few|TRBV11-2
TGTGCCAGCAGCCATGTTAGCGGGGGACAGGGGGAGCAGTACTTC
CASSHVSGGQGEQYF
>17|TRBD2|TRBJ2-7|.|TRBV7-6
TGTGCCAGCAGCTCCCACACCGGGACTAGCGGTTCCTACGAGCAGTACTTC
CASSSHTGTSGSYEQYF
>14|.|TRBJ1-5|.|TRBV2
TGTGCCAGCAGTGAAGCGTTAAGCAATCAGCCCCAGCATTTT
CASSEALSNQPQHF
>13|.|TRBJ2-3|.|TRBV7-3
TGTGCCAGTAGGCAGACTGGCACAGATACGCAGTATTTT
CASRQTGTDTQYF
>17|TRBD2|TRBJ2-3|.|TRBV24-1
TGTGCCACCAGTGATCGAGGACTAGCGGCTAGCACAGATACGCAGTATTTT
CATSDRGLAASTDTQYF
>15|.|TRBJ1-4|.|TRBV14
TGTGCCAGCAGCCAACGCGTCGGGGGTGGTGAAAAACTGTTTTTT
CASSQRVGGGEKLFF
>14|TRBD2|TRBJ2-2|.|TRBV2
TGTGCCAGCAGAGGGACTAGCGACACCGGGGAGCTGTTTTTT
CASRGTSDTGELFF
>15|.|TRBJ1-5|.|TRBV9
TGTGCCAGCAGCGTAGGGGCAGGCAACAATCAGCCCCAGCATTTT
CASSVGAGNNQPQHF